This T cell receptor beta chain came from a study of T cell repertoires in cytomegalovirus infection. V lost 4 bases and J 6 bases, leaving 12 bases between the germline ends. The length of the CDR3 is 12 residues. Germline-derived CDR1 and CDR2 are SQVTM and ANQGSEA. This clonotype was counted between two and nine times. MiXCR, run by TCRdb on the reads, gives a single entry per CDR3 protein. The sample carries about 330,000 distinct CDR3 sequences, over 7.5% recorded once. The sequence derives from a human donor in good health (CMV status not recorded). Some clones in this sample may be carry-over from other donors' samples. The specimen was PBMCs. The chain couples TRBV29-1 to TRBJ1-2; D gene ambiguous. CDR3 loop: CSVGSLDHGYTF. CDR3 nucleotide sequence: TGCAGCGTTGGTTCCCTTGACCATGGCTACACCTTC.